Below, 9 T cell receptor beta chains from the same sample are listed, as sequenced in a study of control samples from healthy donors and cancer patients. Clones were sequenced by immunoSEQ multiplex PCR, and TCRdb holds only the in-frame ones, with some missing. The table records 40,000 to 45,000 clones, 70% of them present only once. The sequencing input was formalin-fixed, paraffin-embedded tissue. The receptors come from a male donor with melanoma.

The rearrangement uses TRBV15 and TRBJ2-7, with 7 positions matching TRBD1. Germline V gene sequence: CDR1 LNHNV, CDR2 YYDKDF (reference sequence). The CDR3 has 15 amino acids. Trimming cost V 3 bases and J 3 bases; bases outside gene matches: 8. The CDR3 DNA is TGTGCCACCAGCAGCCCGGCAGGGGGAGACTACGAGCAGTACTTC. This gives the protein CATSSPAGGDYEQYF.

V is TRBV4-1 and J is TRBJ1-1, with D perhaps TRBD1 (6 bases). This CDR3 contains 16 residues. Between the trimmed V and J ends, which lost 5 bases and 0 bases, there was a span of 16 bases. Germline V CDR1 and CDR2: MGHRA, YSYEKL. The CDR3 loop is CASSGLTGRMNTEAFF. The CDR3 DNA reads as TGCGCCAGCAGCGGACTAACAGGGAGAATGAACACTGAAGCTTTCTTT.

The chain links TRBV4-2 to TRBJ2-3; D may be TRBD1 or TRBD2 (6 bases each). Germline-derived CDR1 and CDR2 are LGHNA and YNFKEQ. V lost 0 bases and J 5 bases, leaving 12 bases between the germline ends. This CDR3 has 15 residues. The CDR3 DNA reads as TGTGCCAGCAGCCAAGAGGCGAGGGGGGAAGATACGCAGTATTTT. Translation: CASSQEARGEDTQYF.

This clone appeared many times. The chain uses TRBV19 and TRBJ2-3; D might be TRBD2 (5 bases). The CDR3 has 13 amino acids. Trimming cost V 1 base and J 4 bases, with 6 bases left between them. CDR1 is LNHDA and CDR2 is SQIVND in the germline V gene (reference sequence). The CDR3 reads CASSIGRADTQYF. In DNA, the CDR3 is TGTGCCAGTAGTATAGGGCGGGCAGATACGCAGTATTTT.

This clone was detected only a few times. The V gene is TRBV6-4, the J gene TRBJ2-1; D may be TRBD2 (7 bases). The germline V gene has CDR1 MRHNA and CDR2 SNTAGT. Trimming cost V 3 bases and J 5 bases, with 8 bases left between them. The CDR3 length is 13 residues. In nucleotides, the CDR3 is TGTGCCAGCAGTGAAGGGGGGGACAATGAGCAGTTCTTC. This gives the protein CASSEGGDNEQFF.

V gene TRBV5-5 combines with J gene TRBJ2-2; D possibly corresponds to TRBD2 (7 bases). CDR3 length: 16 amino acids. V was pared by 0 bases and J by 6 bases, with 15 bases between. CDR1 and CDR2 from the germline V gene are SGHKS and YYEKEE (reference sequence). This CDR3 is CASSLASGGIAGELFF. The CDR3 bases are TGTGCCAGCAGCTTGGCCTCGGGGGGCATCGCCGGGGAGCTGTTTTTT.

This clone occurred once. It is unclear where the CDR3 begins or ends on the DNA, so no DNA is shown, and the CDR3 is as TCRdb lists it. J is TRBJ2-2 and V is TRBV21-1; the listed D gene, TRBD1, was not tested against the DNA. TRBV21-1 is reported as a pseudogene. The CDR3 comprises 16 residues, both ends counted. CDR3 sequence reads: CASSKVAQGNTGELFF.

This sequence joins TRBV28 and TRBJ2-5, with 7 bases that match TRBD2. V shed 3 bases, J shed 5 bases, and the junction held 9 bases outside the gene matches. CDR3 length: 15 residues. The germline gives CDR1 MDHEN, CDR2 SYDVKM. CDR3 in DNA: TGTGCCAGCAGTTTTTTACCGGGAGGTGGCGAGACCCAGTACTTC. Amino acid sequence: CASSFLPGGGETQYF.

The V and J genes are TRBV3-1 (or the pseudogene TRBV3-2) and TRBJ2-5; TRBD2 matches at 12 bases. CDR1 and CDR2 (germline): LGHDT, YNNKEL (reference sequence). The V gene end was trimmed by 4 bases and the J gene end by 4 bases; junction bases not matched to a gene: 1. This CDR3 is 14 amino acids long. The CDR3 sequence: CASSPSGRGETQYF. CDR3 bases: TGTGCCAGCAGCCCTAGCGGGAGGGGAGAGACCCAGTACTTC.